These T cell receptor beta chains were read from a single sample in a study of blood T cell repertoires in COVID-19. TCRdb's copy holds only in-frame clones and misses some; the assay was immunoSEQ multiplex PCR. The data contain 120,000 or so clones, more than 70% of them seen just once; the ten biggest clones take up 1.5%. Specimen: peripheral blood. The receptors stem from a human donor in a cohort sampled during active COVID-19. Each CDR3 is given with its conserved first and last residue. A D gene is named only where the DNA matches it firmly. Clone size is given for some rows only: seen once, a few or many times, or a class if the clone is expanded.

NA | NA | TRBJ1-2 | TRBV5-4 | CASSLDGHRSPNYGYTF | TGTGCCAGCAGCTTGGATGGGCACAGGAGTCCTAACTATGGCTACACCTTC
NA | NA | TRBJ2-5 | TRBV3-1/TRBV3-2 | CASSQRTQETQYF | TGTGCCAGCAGCCAACGCACACAAGAGACCCAGTACTTC
NA | few | TRBJ1-1 | TRBV21-1 | CASSSRNQGNTEAFF | TGTGCCAGCAGCTCCCGGAATCAGGGGAACACTGAAGCTTTCTTT
TRBD2 | NA | TRBJ2-7 | TRBV5-1 | CASSLISSGTSYEQYF | TGCGCCAGCAGCTTGATAAGTAGCGGGACCTCCTACGAGCAGTACTTC
TRBD1 | NA | TRBJ1-2 | TRBV6-5 | CASRYGTVYGYTF | TGTGCCAGCAGGTACGGGACAGTCTATGGCTACACCTTC
NA | NA | TRBJ2-7 | TRBV11-2 | CASSLGSGRYEQYF | TGTGCCAGCAGCCTCGGGTCGGGGAGGTACGAGCAGTACTTC
NA | NA | TRBJ2-7 | TRBV16 | CASTVRGGNEQYF | TGTGCCAGCACCGTTAGGGGTGGCAACGAGCAGTACTTC
NA | NA | TRBJ1-1 | TRBV6-1 | CASSFQGRAEAFF | TGTGCCAGCAGTTTTCAGGGTCGCGCTGAAGCTTTCTTT
TRBD1 | NA | TRBJ1-5 | TRBV6-6 | CASSYTDRSNQPQHF | TGTGCCAGCAGCTACACGGACAGGAGCAATCAGCCCCAGCATTTT
TRBD1 | NA | TRBJ2-2 | TRBV4-1 | CASSQGRTGALGELFF | TGCGCCAGCAGCCAAGGAAGGACAGGGGCTCTCGGGGAGCTGTTTTTT
TRBD2 | NA | TRBJ2-3 | TRBV18 | CASSPPLAGTTDTQYF | TGTGCCAGCTCACCCCCACTAGCGGGAACCACAGATACGCAGTATTTT
NA | NA | TRBJ1-1 | TRBV19 | CASSAVEAENTEAFF | TGTGCCAGTAGTGCTGTGGAGGCTGAGAACACTGAAGCTTTCTTT
NA | NA | TRBJ2-7 | TRBV6-5 | CASSYVEGYEQYF | TGTGCCAGCAGTTATGTGGAGGGTTACGAGCAGTACTTC
TRBD1 | NA | TRBJ1-2 | TRBV7-9 | CASSSTGAAYGYTF | TGTGCCAGCAGCTCGACAGGGGCGGCCTATGGCTACACCTTC
TRBD1 | NA | TRBJ2-7 | TRBV29-1 | CSVTGTGPEQYF | TGCAGCGTTACCGGGACAGGCCCCGAGCAGTACTTC
TRBD1 | NA | TRBJ2-1 | TRBV15 | CATSKRQGDEQFF | TGTGCCACCAGCAAGCGACAGGGTGATGAGCAGTTCTTC
NA | once | TRBJ2-5 | TRBV5-1 | CASSYRADQETQYF | TGCGCCAGCAGCTACAGGGCCGACCAAGAGACCCAGTACTTC
NA | NA | TRBJ1-4 | TRBV7-9 | CASSRGIGGEKLFF | TGTGCCAGCAGCCGCGGTATAGGCGGTGAAAAACTGTTTTTT
TRBD1 | NA | TRBJ2-7 | TRBV12-3/TRBV12-4 | CASSFYDRAQYF | TGTGCCAGCAGTTTCTATGACAGGGCTCAGTACTTC
NA | NA | TRBJ2-7 | TRBV18 | CASSEYGQGYSYEQYF | TGTGCCAGTTCCGAGTACGGGCAGGGATATTCCTACGAGCAGTACTTC
TRBD2 | NA | TRBJ2-7 | TRBV5-8 | CASSTRGEYF | TGTGCCAGCAGCACCCGGGGGGAGTACTTC
NA | NA | TRBJ1-2 | TRBV29-1 | CSAGDTLYGYTF | TGCAGCGCTGGGGACACCCTCTATGGCTACACCTTC
TRBD2 | NA | TRBJ2-2 | TRBV15 | CATSRDSGSVIGELFF | TGTGCCACCAGCAGAGATAGCGGGAGTGTGATCGGGGAGCTGTTTTTT
TRBD2 | NA | TRBJ2-1 | TRBV2 | CASSWVIAGLYNEQFF | TGTGCCAGCAGCTGGGTTATAGCGGGGCTATACAATGAGCAGTTCTTC
NA | NA | TRBJ1-1 | TRBV7-9 | CASSPTGDEAFF | TGTGCCAGCAGCCCGACAGGAGACGAAGCTTTCTTT
TRBD1 | NA | TRBJ2-1 | TRBV28 | CASIQGHEQFF | TGTGCCAGCATACAGGGGCATGAGCAGTTCTTC
TRBD2 | NA | TRBJ2-5 | TRBV6-5 | CAKPPGGGEETQYF | TGTGCCAAGCCCCCGGGCGGGGGAGAAGAGACCCAGTACTTC
NA | NA | TRBJ1-4 | TRBV18 | CASSPEARGEKLFF | TGTGCCAGCTCACCTGAGGCCCGGGGTGAAAAACTGTTTTTT
NA | NA | TRBJ1-6 | TRBV6-5 | CASSYSHPRNSPLHF | TGTGCCAGCAGTTACTCTCATCCTCGGAATTCACCCCTCCACTTT
NA | NA | TRBJ2-7 | TRBV28 | CASSSISGAYEQYF | TGTGCCAGCAGTTCTATTAGCGGAGCCTACGAGCAGTACTTC
NA | NA | TRBJ2-5 | TRBV18 | CASSPAGQETQYF | TGTGCCAGCTCACCCGCAGGGCAAGAGACCCAGTACTTC
TRBD1 | NA | TRBJ2-2 | TRBV11-2 | CASSSLTGSTGELFF | TGTGCCAGCAGCTCGCTGACAGGGAGCACCGGGGAGCTGTTTTTT
NA | NA | TRBJ2-2 | TRBV27 | CASSFPGHPTGELFF | TGTGCCAGCAGTTTTCCCGGTCACCCAACCGGGGAGCTGTTTTTT
NA | NA | TRBJ2-6 | TRBV27 | CASSSLQGTSGANVLTF | TGTGCCAGCAGTTCATTACAGGGAACCTCTGGGGCCAACGTCCTGACTTTC
TRBD1 | NA | TRBJ2-5 | TRBV29-1 | CSATLWTGRETQYF | TGCAGCGCCACCCTCTGGACAGGGAGAGAGACCCAGTACTTC
NA | NA | TRBJ1-5 | TRBV18 | CASSPIAGGVNQPQHF | TGTGCCAGCTCACCAATAGCGGGAGGGGTCAATCAGCCCCAGCATTTT
NA | NA | TRBJ1-6 | TRBV6-1 | CASSEVHGALHF | TGTGCCAGCAGTGAAGTCCATGGAGCCCTCCACTTT
NA | once | TRBJ2-7 | TRBV2 | CATGQSSYEQYF | TGTGCCACCGGACAGAGCTCCTACGAGCAGTACTTC
TRBD1 | NA | TRBJ2-2 | TRBV29-1 | CSVAGTANTGELFF | TGCAGCGTTGCCGGGACAGCGAACACCGGGGAGCTGTTTTTT
NA | NA | TRBJ1-1 | TRBV6-6 | CASSRTHLPGVTEAFF | TGTGCCAGCAGTCGAACACATCTTCCAGGGGTAACTGAAGCTTTCTTT
TRBD1 | once | TRBJ2-7 | TRBV3-1/TRBV3-2 | CASSQVDRGLYEQYF | TGTGCCAGCAGCCAAGTGGACAGGGGGCTGTACGAGCAGTACTTC
TRBD1 | many | TRBJ2-7 | TRBV3-1/TRBV3-2 | CASSQERQGHYEQYF | TGTGCCAGCAGCCAAGAACGACAGGGGCACTACGAGCAGTACTTC
TRBD1 | NA | TRBJ1-1 | TRBV7-9 | CASSPRTGPTEAFF | TGTGCCAGCAGCCCGAGGACAGGGCCCACTGAAGCTTTCTTT
NA | NA | TRBJ1-1 | TRBV19 | CASSVGANTEAFF | TGTGCCAGTAGTGTAGGGGCGAACACTGAAGCTTTCTTT
NA | NA | TRBJ1-5 | TRBV29-1 | CSAGEGNQPQHF | TGCAGCGCCGGAGAGGGCAATCAGCCCCAGCATTTT
NA | once | TRBJ1-1 | TRBV7-9 | CASSLVQAPEAFF | TGTGCCAGCAGCTTAGTACAGGCCCCCGAAGCTTTCTTT
TRBD2 | NA | TRBJ2-1 | TRBV7-9 | CASSWLAGAPYNEQFF | TGTGCCAGCAGCTGGCTGGCGGGAGCCCCCTACAATGAGCAGTTCTTC
NA | NA | TRBJ1-1 | TRBV29-1 | CSVESIPGTEAFF | TGCAGCGTTGAAAGTATACCGGGCACTGAAGCTTTCTTT
NA | NA | TRBJ2-3 | TRBV27 | CASSLSSADTQYF | TGTGCCAGCAGTTTATCGTCGGCAGATACGCAGTATTTT
NA | once | TRBJ1-4 | TRBV27 | CASSLRIGAVNEKLFF | TGTGCCAGCAGTCTACGAATAGGGGCGGTTAATGAAAAACTGTTTTTT
NA | few | TRBJ2-3 | TRBV4-2 | CASSLGAGNTDTQYF | TGTGCCAGCAGCCTTGGAGCGGGCAACACAGATACGCAGTATTTT
NA | NA | TRBJ1-6 | TRBV2 | CASSLPFRDTYNSPLHF | TGTGCCAGCAGCCTCCCATTCCGGGACACTTATAATTCACCCCTCCACTTT
NA | NA | TRBJ1-2 | TRBV28 | CASSLGEGLYGYTF | TGTGCCAGCAGTTTAGGGGAGGGGCTCTACGGCTACACCTTC
TRBD2 | NA | TRBJ2-7 | TRBV6-5 | CASSYTSSGRAREQYF | TGTGCCAGCAGTTACACTTCTAGCGGGAGGGCGCGTGAGCAGTACTTC
TRBD2 | NA | TRBJ2-5 | TRBV3-1/TRBV3-2 | CASSRLAGGLVQETQYF | TGTGCCAGCAGCCGACTAGCGGGGGGGCTCGTACAAGAGACCCAGTACTTC
NA | NA | TRBJ1-2 | TRBV29-1 | CSVRIGAPWGYTF | TGCAGCGTTAGAATTGGGGCCCCCTGGGGCTACACCTTC